The source of this T cell receptor beta chain is a study of blood T cell repertoires in COVID-19. Study-wide background: T cells, B-cell-depleted T cells, or PBMCs supplied cDNA or gDNA.

The V end lost 1 base, the J end lost 8 bases, and 11 bases lay between the germline ends. This CDR3 is 14 amino acids long. From germline, CDR1 is LGHDT and CDR2 YNNKEL (reference sequence). In the authors' workflow: Amplifying reference gene primers gave estimates of nucleated cell counts. Here immunoSEQ multiplex PCR was the method, and the copy in TCRdb shows in-frame clones only, minus some. For V, J and clone size, that table is used; D and trimming come from the DNA. The table shows 200,000 to 250,000 clones, with roughly four fifths occurring only once. Participant-reported clinical history was the basis for cohort assignment. Exposed enrollees encountered a COVID-19 case at some point within 2 weeks before study entry.

The sample taken for sequencing was PBMCs or T cells enriched from blood (not recorded which). This chain connects TRBV3-1 (or the pseudogene TRBV3-2) to TRBJ2-2, with a weak D call TRBD2 (6 bases). This TCR came from a woman aged 50 to 60 who had been exposed to COVID-19. CDR3 region: CASSQAVGGGELFF. Here the CDR3 DNA reads TGTGCCAGCAGCCAAGCGGTGGGGGGTGGGGAGCTGTTTTTT.